The 3 T cell receptor beta chains in this list originate from one sample, sequenced in a study of spatial heterogeneity in lung cancer. Their antigens are not known. TCRdb analysed the 5' RACE reads with MiXCR anew, one entry per CDR3 protein. Counted here are some 23,000 distinct CDR3 sequences, around 6.6% occurring once; the ten biggest clones make up under 13%. Whole-study findings and limits: Tumor mutation count correlated with how many alpha and beta TCRs expanded intratumorally.

The time point is: sample taken at primary tumor resection. The material sequenced was lung tumor tissue, taken at surgery. Receptors were obtained from a male donor with early-stage non-small cell lung cancer.

This clonotype was recorded many times. The chain is built from TRBV24-1 and TRBJ2-5, with D possibly matching TRBD1 (5 bases). In germline, CDR1 is KGHDR, CDR2 SFDVKD. V lost 3 bases and J 5 bases, leaving 18 bases between the germline ends. This CDR3 is 16 amino acids long. CDR3 sequence (DNA): TGTGCCACCAGTGATGTCCAGGGCAGCCGCACCGAGACCCAGTACTTC. Protein sequence: CATSDVQGSRTETQYF.

This clonotype is classed as medium-sized. This chain uses TRBV7-2 with TRBJ2-3; 7 bases agree with TRBD1. CDR3 length equals 15 residues. The junction had 7 bases not matched to a gene; V was cut back by 3 bases and J by 4 bases. Germline lookup yields CDR1 SGHTA and CDR2 FQGNSA. CDR3 in DNA: TGTGCCAGCAGCTTCCGACAGGGATATTCAGATACGCAGTATTTT. Residues: CASSFRQGYSDTQYF.

In this sample, this clonotype is medium-sized (0.01 to 0.1%). The chain joins TRBV7-2 to TRBJ2-1; D unresolved. The ends were cut back, 1 base at V and 4 bases at J, with 5 bases in the middle. Per the germline V gene, CDR1 is SGHTA and CDR2 is FQGNSA. There are 13 residues in the CDR3. This CDR3 is CASSLGRYNEQFF. The CDR3 nucleotides read TGTGCCAGCAGCTTAGGTCGTTACAATGAGCAGTTCTTC.